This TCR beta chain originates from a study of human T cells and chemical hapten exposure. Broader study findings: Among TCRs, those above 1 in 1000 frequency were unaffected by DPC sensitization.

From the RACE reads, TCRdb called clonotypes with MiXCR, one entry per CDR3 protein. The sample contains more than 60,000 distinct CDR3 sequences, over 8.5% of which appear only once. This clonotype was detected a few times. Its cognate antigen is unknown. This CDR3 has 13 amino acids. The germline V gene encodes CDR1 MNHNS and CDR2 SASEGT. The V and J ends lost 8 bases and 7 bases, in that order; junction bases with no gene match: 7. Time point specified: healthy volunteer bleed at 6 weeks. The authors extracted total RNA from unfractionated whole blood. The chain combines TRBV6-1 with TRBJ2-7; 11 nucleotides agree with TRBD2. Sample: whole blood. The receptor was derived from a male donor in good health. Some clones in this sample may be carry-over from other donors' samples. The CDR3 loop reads CASLLAGAGEQYF. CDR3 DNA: TGTGCCAGCCTACTAGCGGGAGCGGGTGAGCAGTACTTC.